Sequencing of this T cell receptor beta chain was carried out in a study of graft-versus-host responses after intestinal transplantation. Study-wide context: Anti-thymocyte globulin induction was given to all recipients, followed by tacrolimus and steroids for roughly 3 years. Findings and caveats of the study: Early after transplant, HvG clones declined as circulating GvH clones peaked. Present in recipient marrow, GvH clones included some that appeared first in ileum or blood. High graft-versus-host to host-versus-graft clonal ratios were seen in allografts of patients with graft-donor T cell macrochimerism.

The V gene's germline CDR1 is MNHNS and CDR2 SASEGT. J gave up 4 bases and V 0 bases, and 5 bases lay outside the gene matches. CDR3 length: 15 amino acids. Lymphocytes from graft epithelium and lamina propria were isolated. This clone occurred a few times. The antigen is not known. The protocol was immunoSEQ multiplex PCR, while the TCRdb copy is restricted to in-frame clones and leaves out a portion. The repertoire has 20,000 or so clones, about 80% of them found once; the top ten carry roughly 3%. The receptor was derived from a human patient who received an intestinal transplant, so some T cells may come from the graft donor. The sequencing used ileum tissue, collected 12 days after intestinal transplant. The chain combines TRBV6-1 with TRBJ1-2; 7 nucleotides agree with TRBD1. CDR3 protein: CASSEAQGDFYGYTF. The CDR3 DNA reads TGTGCCAGCAGTGAAGCGCAGGGGGACTTCTATGGCTACACCTTC.